This T cell receptor (beta chain) stems from a study of T cells in Graves' hyperthyroidism and ophthalmopathy. Across the study: Staff took peripheral blood when the initial diagnosis was made, before any treatment began.

Germline loops: CDR1 MNHEY, CDR2 SMNVEV (reference sequence). The CDR3 loop spans 14 amino acids. V was clipped by 3 bases and J by 6 bases; unmatched bases: 2. Study observations and caveats: Most thyroid clonotypes expanded above 0.001 appeared in blood too.

This clonotype has ten or more counts. Its antigen is undetermined. The diagnoses drew upon clinical symptoms, serum thyroxine and TRAb, thyroid ultrasound and orbital computed tomography. Regions amplified from RNA transcripts were the TCR beta CDR3 regions. First-round RT-PCR with HTBI primers amplified the TCR CDR3 region. TCRdb reprocessed the multiplex PCR reads with MiXCR, giving one entry per CDR3 protein. Here the sample spans around 440,000 distinct CDR3 sequences, 15% to 17% being singletons. The source of this sequence is a woman younger than 35 with Graves' hyperthyroidism. V and J are TRBV27 and TRBJ2-7; 13 bases are a match to TRBD2. The source material was blood. The CDR3 sequence is CASSFGTSGVEQYF. The CDR3 DNA reads TGTGCCAGCAGTTTCGGGACTAGCGGGGTCGAGCAGTACTTC.